This TCR beta chain came from a study of cytomegalovirus exposure and HLA in healthy donors. Germline CDR1 MGHRA, CDR2 YSYEKL. The length of the CDR3 is 15 residues. With 3 bases removed from V and 7 bases from J, the gap between germline ends came to 19 bases. Separate from the approximately 720-subject first cohort was the approximately 120-subject validation cohort, to which the donors belonged. This clone showed up just a few times. Its antigen is unknown. General observations from the study: In the approximately 120 validation repertoires, a later analysis found that first-cohort TCR clusters tended to co-occur. The authors listed approximately 150 TCR beta chains as cytomegalovirus-associated.

The assay was immunoSEQ multiplex PCR, and TCRdb's table has in-frame clones only and misses some. In the table there are 150,000 to 200,000 clones, 75% to 90% of which are singletons. Material for sequencing was PBMCs. The chain is built from TRBV4-1 and TRBJ2-7; D is possibly TRBD2 (5 bases). The sequence came from a young man in good health and CMV-seropositive. DNA of the CDR3: TGCGCCAGCAGCCAGGAGCCGGACCGGGGTGGGGAGCAGTACTTC. Translated, it gives CASSQEPDRGGEQYF.